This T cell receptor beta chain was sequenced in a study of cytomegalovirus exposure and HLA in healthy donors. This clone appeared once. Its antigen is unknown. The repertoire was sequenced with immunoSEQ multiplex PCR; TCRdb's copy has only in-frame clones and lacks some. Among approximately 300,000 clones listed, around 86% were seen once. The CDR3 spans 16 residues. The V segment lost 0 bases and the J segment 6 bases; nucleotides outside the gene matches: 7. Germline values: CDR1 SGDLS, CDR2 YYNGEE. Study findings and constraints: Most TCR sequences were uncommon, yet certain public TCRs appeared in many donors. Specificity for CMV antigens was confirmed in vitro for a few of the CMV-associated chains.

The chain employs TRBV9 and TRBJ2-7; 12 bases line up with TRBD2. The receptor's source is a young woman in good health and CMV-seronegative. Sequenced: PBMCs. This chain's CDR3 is CASSVAGLAGGAEQYF. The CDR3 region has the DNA TGTGCCAGCAGCGTAGCTGGCCTAGCGGGAGGGGCCGAGCAGTACTTC.